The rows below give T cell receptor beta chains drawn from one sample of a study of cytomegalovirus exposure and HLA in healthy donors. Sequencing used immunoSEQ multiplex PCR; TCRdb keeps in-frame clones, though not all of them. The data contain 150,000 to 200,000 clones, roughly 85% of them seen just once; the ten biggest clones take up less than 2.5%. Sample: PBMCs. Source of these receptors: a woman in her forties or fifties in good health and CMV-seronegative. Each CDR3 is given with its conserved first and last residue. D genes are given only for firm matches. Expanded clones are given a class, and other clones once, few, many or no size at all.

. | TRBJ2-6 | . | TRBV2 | CASSASDRRVSSGANVLTF | TGTGCCAGCAGTGCTTCGGACAGGAGGGTTTCCTCTGGGGCCAACGTCCTGACTTTC
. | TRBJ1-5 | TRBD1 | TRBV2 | CASTDRGPGQPQHF | TGTGCCAGCACCGACAGGGGTCCCGGGCAGCCCCAGCATTTT
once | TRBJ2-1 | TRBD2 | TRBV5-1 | CASSPGLAGGRSYNEQFF | TGCGCCAGCAGCCCCGGACTAGCGGGGGGGCGCTCCTACAATGAGCAGTTCTTC
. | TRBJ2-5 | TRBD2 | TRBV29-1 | CSVEGLAGETQYF | TGCAGCGTTGAAGGCCTAGCGGGAGAAACCCAGTACTTC
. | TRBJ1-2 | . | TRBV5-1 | CASSFGGDPFYGYTF | TGCGCCAGCAGCTTTGGGGGCGACCCCTTCTATGGCTACACCTTC
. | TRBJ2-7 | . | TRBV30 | CAWYPEGEQYF | TGTGCCTGGTACCCCGAGGGCGAGCAGTACTTC
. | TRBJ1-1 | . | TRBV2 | CASRREQGRNTEAFF | TGTGCCAGCAGGAGGGAACAGGGTAGGAACACTGAAGCTTTCTTT
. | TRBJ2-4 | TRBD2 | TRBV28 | CASSFNAGGQNIQYF | TGTGCCAGCAGCTTTAACGCGGGAGGGCAAAACATTCAGTACTTC
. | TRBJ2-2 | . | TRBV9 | CASSVGIAQATGELFF | TGTGCCAGCAGCGTAGGGATAGCGCAAGCCACCGGGGAGCTGTTTTTT
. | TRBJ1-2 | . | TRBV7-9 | CASSLGQALNYGYTF | TGTGCCAGCAGCTTAGGACAGGCTCTTAACTATGGCTACACCTTC
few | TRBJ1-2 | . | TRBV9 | CASSVDTGPYGYTF | TGTGCCAGCAGCGTAGATACAGGGCCCTATGGCTACACCTTC
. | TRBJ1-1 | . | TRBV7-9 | CASSFPNPEAFF | TGTGCCAGCAGCTTCCCTAACCCTGAAGCTTTCTTT
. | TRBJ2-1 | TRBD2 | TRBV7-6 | CASSPLAGGRKNEQFF | TGTGCCAGCAGCCCCCTGGCGGGAGGACGTAAAAATGAGCAGTTCTTC
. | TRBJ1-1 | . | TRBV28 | CASSSGETNTEAFF | TGTGCCAGCAGTTCGGGGGAAACGAACACTGAAGCTTTCTTT
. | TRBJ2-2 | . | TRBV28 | CASRQGGELFF | TGTGCCAGCCGTCAGGGTGGGGAGCTGTTTTTT
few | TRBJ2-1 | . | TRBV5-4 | CASSLDGGGNHNEQFF | TGTGCCAGCAGCTTGGACGGGGGAGGTAATCACAATGAGCAGTTCTTC
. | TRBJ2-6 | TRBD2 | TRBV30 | CAWSAGGAGANVLTF | TGTGCCTGGAGTGCCGGGGGGGCTGGGGCCAACGTCCTGACTTTC
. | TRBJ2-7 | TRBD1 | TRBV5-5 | CASSFGTEIYEQYF | TGTGCCAGCAGCTTCGGGACAGAAATCTACGAGCAGTACTTC
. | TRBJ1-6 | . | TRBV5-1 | CASSSAPDSLNSPLHF | TGCGCCAGCAGCTCGGCCCCTGACAGTCTTAATTCACCCCTCCACTTT
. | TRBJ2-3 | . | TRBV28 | CASSLGGASTDTQYF | TGTGCCAGCAGTTTAGGGGGGGCTAGCACAGATACGCAGTATTTT
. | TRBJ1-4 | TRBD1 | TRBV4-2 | CASSQQTGGFAEKLFF | TGTGCCAGCAGCCAACAGACAGGGGGCTTTGCTGAAAAACTGTTTTTT
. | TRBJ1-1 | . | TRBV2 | CASTRVMNTEAFF | TGTGCCAGCACCAGGGTTATGAACACTGAAGCTTTCTTT
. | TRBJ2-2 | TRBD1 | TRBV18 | CASSRGQGMNTGELFF | TGTGCCAGCTCACGAGGACAGGGTATGAACACCGGGGAGCTGTTTTTT
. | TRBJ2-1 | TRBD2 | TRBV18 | CASSPRSGGTSYNEQFF | TGTGCCAGCTCACCACGAAGCGGGGGGACTTCCTACAATGAGCAGTTCTTC
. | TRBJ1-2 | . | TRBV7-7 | CASLEPTAGTVVLCGYTF | TGTGCCAGCCTTGAACCGACCGCAGGAACGGTTGTGCTCTGTGGCTACACCTTC
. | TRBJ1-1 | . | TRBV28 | CASSYPGQSAFMNTEAFF | TGTGCCAGCAGTTACCCTGGACAGAGTGCATTCATGAACACTGAAGCTTTCTTT
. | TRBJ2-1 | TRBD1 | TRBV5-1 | CASTKGTGIWNEQFF | TGCGCCAGCACCAAGGGGACAGGGATTTGGAATGAGCAGTTCTTC
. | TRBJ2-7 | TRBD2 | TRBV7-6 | CASSATSAAYEQYF | TGTGCCAGCAGCGCGACTAGCGCAGCCTACGAGCAGTACTTC
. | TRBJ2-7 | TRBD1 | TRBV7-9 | CAAGTGGYEQYF | TGTGCCGCGGGGACAGGGGGCTACGAGCAGTACTTC
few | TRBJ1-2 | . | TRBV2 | CASRETANYGYTF | TGTGCCAGCAGAGAGACAGCTAACTATGGCTACACCTTC
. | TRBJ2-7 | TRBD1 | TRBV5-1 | CASSSTWTGTPYEQYF | TGCGCCAGCAGCTCTACTTGGACAGGGACCCCCTACGAGCAGTACTTC
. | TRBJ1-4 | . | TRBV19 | CASKGQPQFNEKLFF | TGTGCCAGTAAGGGACAACCGCAGTTCAATGAAAAACTGTTTTTT
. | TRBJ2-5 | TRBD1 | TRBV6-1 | CAGTEQGEWETQYF | TGTGCCGGCACCGAACAGGGGGAGTGGGAGACCCAGTACTTC
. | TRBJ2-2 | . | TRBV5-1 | CASSLTGENTGELFF | TGCGCCAGCAGCTTGACAGGCGAGAACACCGGGGAGCTGTTTTTT
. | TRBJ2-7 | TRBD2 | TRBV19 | CASSRTSGSYEQYF | TGTGCCAGTAGTCGGACTAGCGGCTCCTACGAGCAGTACTTC
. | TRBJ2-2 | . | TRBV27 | CASSFLPGGLTGELFF | TGTGCCAGCAGTTTCCTCCCTGGAGGGCTCACCGGGGAGCTGTTTTTT
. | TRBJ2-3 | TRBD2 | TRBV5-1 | CASCLYRGLAGGDTQYF | TGCGCCAGTTGTCTCTACCGGGGACTAGCGGGAGGGGATACGCAGTATTTT
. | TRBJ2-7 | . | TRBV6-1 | CASSRLIREQYF | TGTGCCAGCTCGAGGCTTATACGGGAGCAGTACTTC
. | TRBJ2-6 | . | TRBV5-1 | CASSQGQGNSGANVLTF | TGCGCCAGCAGCCAGGGGCAGGGGAACTCTGGGGCCAACGTCCTGACTTTC
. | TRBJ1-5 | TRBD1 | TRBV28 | CASSFPGTGVQPQHF | TGTGCCAGCAGTTTCCCCGGGACAGGGGTTCAGCCCCAGCATTTT
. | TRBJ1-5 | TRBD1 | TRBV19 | CASSFWDSNSNQPQHF | TGTGCCAGTAGTTTTTGGGACAGCAATAGCAATCAGCCCCAGCATTTT
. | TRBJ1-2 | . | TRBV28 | CASRTTRGAVGYTF | TGTGCCAGCCGGACGACACGGGGGGCGGTCGGCTACACCTTC
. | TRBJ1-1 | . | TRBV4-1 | CASSQTTGTTTEAFF | TGCGCCAGCAGCCAAACGACAGGTACGACCACTGAAGCTTTCTTT
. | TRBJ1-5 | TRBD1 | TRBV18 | CASSPGTGGSQPQHF | TGTGCCAGCTCACCGGGGACAGGGGGCAGCCAGCCCCAGCATTTT
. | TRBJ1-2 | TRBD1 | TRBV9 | CASSVEDRGGYTF | TGTGCCAGCAGCGTAGAGGACAGGGGGGGCTACACCTTC
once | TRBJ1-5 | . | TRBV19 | CASSGGVPGPNQPQHF | TGTGCCAGTAGTGGGGGGGTACCGGGCCCTAATCAGCCCCAGCATTTT
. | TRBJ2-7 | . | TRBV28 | CASSLEGMGEQYF | TGTGCCAGCAGTTTGGAGGGAATGGGCGAGCAGTACTTC
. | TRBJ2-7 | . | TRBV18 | CASSPPTGYHPYEQYF | TGTGCCAGCTCACCACCGACGGGTTACCACCCCTACGAGCAGTACTTC
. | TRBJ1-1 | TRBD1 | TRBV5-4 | CASSADRITEAFF | TGTGCCAGCAGCGCGGACAGGATCACTGAAGCTTTCTTT